A single TCR beta chain is shown here with its context. What this receptor recognizes is not known. One base away there is no much larger clone; base qualities are not given. Preparation of the library involved the immunoSEQ multiplex PCR assay. Per the authors' processing: A statistical classification framework was built for diagnosing cytomegalovirus status from the catalog of TCR beta chain sequences. This is the immuneACCESS table as TCRdb keeps it, with only in-frame sequences that have V and J called. A part of the clones is gone; compared with another copy, unresolved V genes explain less than half, and the rest is unexplained. From that table come the V and J calls and clone size; the DNA was used to work out D and trimming. This sample has 150,000 to 200,000 clones in its table, and around 84% of those were observed once. The ten largest clones capture roughly 15% of the sample. The germline V gene (reference sequence) gives CDR1 as SGHNT and CDR2 as YYREEE. The CDR3 runs 11 amino acids, cysteine and phenylalanine included. Left in the record is the CDR3 DNA by itself, 33 bases read in frame from the first base. Trimming removed 10 bases from V and 5 bases from J, leaving 9 bases between the germline ends.

The donors were included in the validation cohort of some 120 subjects, a group kept apart from the roughly 700-subject first cohort. The sample comes from a study of cytomegalovirus exposure and HLA in healthy donors (dated by TCRdb to 2016 to 2017). With respect to the entire study: The 666 repertoires of the first cohort and the 110 or so validation repertoires were produced on the same platform, according to a later analysis. The aim of the study was to test whether cataloging public T cell receptors could identify signatures of past pathogen exposure. Besides the first cohort of under 700 subjects, a separate validation cohort made up of roughly 120 different subjects was used. To predict cytomegalovirus infection status, the study combined high-throughput TCR immunosequencing, statistical association of individual TCRs with disease status, and machine learning. Results the study describes overall, beyond this receptor: In vitro tests confirmed that a few of the cytomegalovirus-associated TCR beta chains recognize cytomegalovirus antigens. In a later analysis, TCRs clustered in the first cohort were found to also tend to co-occur in the approximately 120 validation repertoires, with approximately 95% of cluster scores above 0. While some public TCRs were present in many individuals, most TCR sequences turned up only very rarely across donors. A total of about 150 TCR beta chains were listed by the study as associated with cytomegalovirus. All 110 or so repertoires were used to score co-occurrence in the validation cohort in a later analysis, because that analysis had no HLA typing for the cohort. It was suggested by the authors that the approach could potentially be generalized to other disease states and immunological phenotypes. The classifier was reported to diagnose cytomegalovirus status with high specificity and sensitivity in both the original and validation cohorts.

Sequencing input: PBMCs. The origin of this receptor is a man between 18 and 35 years old in good health and CMV-seropositive. Rearrangement joined TRBV5-4 to TRBJ2-2; the D gene identity is not certain. The nucleotide sequence reads as follows: TGTGCCGGAGAGAGGACCGGGGAGCTGTTTTTT. This gives the protein CAGERTGELFF.